These 24 T cell receptor beta chains came from one sample sequenced in a study of control samples from healthy donors and cancer patients. Sequenced by immunoSEQ multiplex PCR; TCRdb stores in-frame clones only, minus some. The sample carries more than 85,000 clones, 88% recorded once. The source material was PBMCs. All receptors come from a woman in her fifties or sixties with lung cancer.

J is TRBJ2-1 and V is TRBV6-5, with a possible D match to TRBD2 (6 bases). The CDR3 contains 14 residues. Germline V gene data show CDR1 as MNHEY and CDR2 as SVGAGI. V was cut by 5 bases and J by 1 base, with 9 bases left in between. This CDR3 reads CASSTSSSYNEQFF. In DNA form, the CDR3 reads TGTGCCAGCAGTACTAGCTCATCCTACAATGAGCAGTTCTTC.

This chain uses TRBV6-2 or TRBV6-3 with TRBJ1-1, with D uncertain. The germline V and J ends were trimmed by 6 bases and 1 base, with 12 bases remaining between them. The CDR3 is 14 residues long. CDR1 is MNHEY, CDR2 SVGEGT, per germline. CDR3 in amino acids: CASSLMTENTEAFF. The DNA of the CDR3 is TGTGCCAGCAGCCTCATGACTGAGAACACTGAAGCTTTCTTT.

This chain links TRBV27 with TRBJ1-4; D remains unclear. This CDR3 is 13 amino acids long. Germline V CDR1 and CDR2: MNHEY, SMNVEV (reference sequence). The V gene lost 3 bases and the J gene lost 12 bases, with 14 bases spanning the gap. For the CDR3, the DNA is TGTGCCAGCAGTTTCAACCTAGGTCGAGAACTGTTTTTT. Its protein is CASSFNLGRELFF.

The CDR3 DNA follows: TGTGCCAGCAGTCCACGAGCCGGCGTTCTGAACTATGGCTACACCTTC. This translates into CASSPRAGVLNYGYTF. The chain couples TRBV6-2 or TRBV6-3 to TRBJ1-2; D unresolved. Germline-derived CDR1 and CDR2 are MNHEY and SVGEGT. Trimming removed 5 bases at V and 2 bases at J, with 18 bases between. This CDR3 has 16 residues.

The V and J genes are TRBV19 and TRBJ2-5; 10 positions agree with TRBD1. The CDR3 sequence is 16 residues long. Germline loops: CDR1 LNHDA, CDR2 SQIVND (reference sequence). With V trimmed by 6 bases and J by 0 bases, 7 bases remained unmatched. In DNA form, the CDR3 reads TGTGCCAGTAGCTTAGGACAGGGGGGTTACCAAGAGACCCAGTACTTC. This codes for CASSLGQGGYQETQYF.

In this sample, this clone turned up once. The V gene is TRBV5-1, the J gene TRBJ1-2; a possible D gene is TRBD1 (6 bases). Trimming took 4 bases from V and 4 from J, leaving 20 bases between them. Germline V lookup: CDR1 SGHRS, CDR2 YFSETQ. The CDR3 contains 16 residues. CDR3 coding DNA: TGCGCCAGCAGCCAAAACACAGCGATGGGGGCCTATGGCTACACCTTC. Amino acid sequence: CASSQNTAMGAYGYTF.

The CDR3: CASGKGRGDTEAFF. CDR3 DNA: TGTGCTAGTGGTAAGGGTCGCGGAGATACTGAAGCTTTCTTT. This chain connects TRBV12-5 to TRBJ1-1; D is uncertain. Trimming removed 5 bases from V and 5 bases from J, with 15 bases in between. Per the germline V gene, CDR1 is LGHNT and CDR2 is FRNRAP. The length of the CDR3 is 14 residues.

The rearrangement links TRBV24-1 to TRBJ2-3; perhaps TRBD2 as D (5 bases). CDR3 length: 14 residues. CDR1 and CDR2 from the germline V gene are KGHDR and SFDVKD. Trimming removed 3 bases from V and 2 bases from J, with 8 bases in between. The CDR3 protein is CATSDRGFTDTQYF. The CDR3 DNA follows: TGTGCCACCAGTGATCGAGGGTTCACAGATACGCAGTATTTT.

The chain carries TRBV18 and TRBJ1-5; D is uncertain. The CDR3 is 14 amino acids. V was pared by 2 bases and J by 5 bases, with 10 bases between. Germline V CDR1 and CDR2: KGHSH, LQKENI. The CDR3 spells CASSPKGGDQPQHF. The CDR3 DNA sequence: TGTGCCAGCTCACCAAAGGGTGGGGATCAGCCCCAGCATTTT.

The rearrangement joins TRBV19 to TRBJ1-1; unclear D gene. V lost 3 bases, J lost 4 bases, and 9 bases lay in between. Germline V gene data show CDR1 as LNHDA and CDR2 as SQIVND (reference sequence). The CDR3 spans 13 residues. CDR3 amino acids: CASSMEGSTEAFF. The CDR3 nucleotides read TGTGCCAGTAGTATGGAGGGTTCCACTGAAGCTTTCTTT.

The chain employs TRBV6-5 and TRBJ1-6, with D unclear. The germline V and J ends were trimmed by 8 bases and 3 bases, with 11 bases remaining between them. There are 14 residues in the CDR3. In germline, CDR1 is MNHEY, CDR2 SVGAGI. This chain's CDR3 is CASGPTNYNSPLHF. The DNA of the CDR3 is TGTGCCAGCGGACCGACAAACTATAATTCACCCCTCCACTTT.

The rearrangement uses TRBV19 and TRBJ2-3, with TRBD2 as a possible D gene (6 bases). V was shortened by 3 bases and J by 4 bases, with 8 bases between the two germline ends. The CDR3 runs 13 residues. Germline CDR1 and CDR2: LNHDA and SQIVND (reference sequence). CDR3 amino acids: CASSIGGADTQYF. The CDR3 DNA reads TGTGCCAGTAGTATCGGGGGTGCAGATACGCAGTATTTT.

This sequence joins TRBV7-2 and TRBJ1-5, with D hard to call. The CDR3 has 14 amino acids. Trimming left V 3 bases short and J 6 bases short, with 12 bases between. Germline CDR1 SGHTA, CDR2 FQGNSA. Here the CDR3 reads CASSFGHGGQPQHF. In DNA form, the CDR3 reads TGTGCCAGCAGCTTCGGCCATGGAGGTCAGCCCCAGCATTTT.

CDR3 nucleotides: TGTGCCAGCTCACTCCCTAGCACAGATACGCAGTATTTT. As protein: CASSLPSTDTQYF. J is TRBJ2-3 and V is TRBV18; no definite D call. V was trimmed by 4 bases and J by 0 bases, leaving 5 bases between them. Germline CDR1 reads KGHSH; CDR2 reads LQKENI. The CDR3 covers 13 residues.

The J gene is TRBJ1-1, the V gene TRBV15; D is perhaps TRBD1 (6 bases). The V end lost 5 bases, the J end lost 3 bases, and 13 bases lay between the germline ends. This CDR3 region has 14 residues. The germline V gene has CDR1 LNHNV and CDR2 YYDKDF (reference sequence). CDR3 loop: CATSLQGADTEAFF. CDR3 in DNA: TGTGCCACCAGCTTACAGGGTGCGGACACTGAAGCTTTCTTT.

The chain is built from TRBV11-3 and TRBJ2-1; D perhaps matches TRBD1 (6 bases). V lost 5 bases to trimming and J lost 7 bases, with 12 bases between them. This CDR3 has 13 amino acids. CDR1 SGHNT and CDR2 YENEEA come from the germline V gene. CDR3 protein: CASSHPGVNEQFF. In nucleotides, the CDR3 is TGTGCCAGCAGCCATCCAGGGGTTAATGAGCAGTTCTTC.

CDR3 sequence reads: CASSLDRNYGYTF. The CDR3, as DNA: TGTGCCAGCAGTTTGGACCGGAACTATGGCTACACCTTC. The chain employs TRBV28 and TRBJ1-2; D gene uncertain. V was cut by 3 bases and J by 2 bases, with 7 bases left in between. CDR3 length: 13 amino acids. Germline CDR1 MDHEN, CDR2 SYDVKM.

Here the CDR3 reads CASSSTGGPGYEQYF. In nucleotides, the CDR3 is TGTGCCAGCAGTTCTACGGGGGGGCCGGGGTACGAGCAGTACTTC. The V call is TRBV6-6, the J call TRBJ2-7; 8 nucleotides line up with TRBD2. Germline lookup yields CDR1 MNHNY and CDR2 SVGAGI (reference sequence). Germline trimming cut 4 bases from V and 4 bases from J; bases unmatched to any gene: 9. This CDR3 has 15 amino acids.

The V call is TRBV7-2, the J call TRBJ1-5; no firm D call. The V gene lost 3 bases and the J gene lost 0 bases, with 3 bases spanning the gap. Germline V gives CDR1 SGHTA, CDR2 FQGNSA. The CDR3 is made up of 13 amino acids. CDR3 protein: CASSFISNQPQHF. For the CDR3, the DNA is TGTGCCAGCAGCTTCATTAGCAATCAGCCCCAGCATTTT.

This chain uses TRBV18 with TRBJ1-4, with D possibly TRBD1 on 5 matching bases. CDR3 length equals 15 residues. From germline, CDR1 is KGHSH and CDR2 LQKENI. The V end lost 0 bases, the J end lost 7 bases, and 12 bases lay between the germline ends. CDR3 sequence reads: CASSPPVGVSEKLFF. DNA for the CDR3: TGTGCCAGCTCACCACCGGTAGGGGTTAGTGAAAAACTGTTTTTT.

The gene calls are TRBV2 and TRBJ1-6; no definite D call. The V and J ends lost 5 bases and 7 bases respectively, with 15 bases between them. Germline V CDR1 and CDR2: SNHLY, FYNNEI. The CDR3 loop spans 15 amino acids. The chain's CDR3 is CASSLSDGLNSPLHF. The CDR3 bases are TGTGCCAGCAGTCTAAGCGACGGGTTGAATTCACCCCTCCACTTT.

Only one count was recorded for this clone. The gene calls are TRBV5-1 and TRBJ1-6; the match to TRBD1 covers 10 bases. J lost 8 bases, V lost 5 bases, and 4 bases had no gene match. Germline CDR1 is SGHRS and CDR2 is YFSETQ. The CDR3 loop spans 14 amino acids. The CDR3: CASRPGQGYSPLHF. CDR3 nucleotide sequence: TGCGCCAGCAGACCGGGACAGGGGTATTCACCCCTCCACTTT.

V and J are TRBV24-1 and TRBJ1-5; unclear D gene. The CDR3 spans 14 residues. Trimming removed 5 bases from V and 2 bases from J, with 9 bases in between. Germline lookup yields CDR1 KGHDR and CDR2 SFDVKD. The CDR3 protein is CATSVFWGNQPQHF. For the CDR3, the DNA is TGTGCCACCAGTGTATTTTGGGGCAATCAGCCCCAGCATTTT.

The rearrangement uses TRBV5-4 and TRBJ2-2, with 11 positions matching TRBD2. The length of the CDR3 is 15 residues. CDR1 SGHNT and CDR2 YYREEE come from the germline V gene (reference sequence). V lost 3 bases and J lost 4; bases outside the gene matches: 2. CDR3 in amino acids: CASSSTSGATGELFF. In DNA, the CDR3 is TGTGCCAGCAGCTCGACTAGCGGGGCCACCGGGGAGCTGTTTTTT.